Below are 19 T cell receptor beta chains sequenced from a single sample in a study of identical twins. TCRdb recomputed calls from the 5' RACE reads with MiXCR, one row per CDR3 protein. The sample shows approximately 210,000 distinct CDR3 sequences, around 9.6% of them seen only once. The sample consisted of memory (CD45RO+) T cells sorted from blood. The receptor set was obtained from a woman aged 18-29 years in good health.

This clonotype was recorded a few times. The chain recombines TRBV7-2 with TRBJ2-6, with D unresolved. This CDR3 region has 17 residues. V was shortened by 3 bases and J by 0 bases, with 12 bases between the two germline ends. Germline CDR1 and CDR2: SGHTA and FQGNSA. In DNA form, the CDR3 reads TGTGCCAGCAGCTTTGTGGGATGGAGCTCTGGGGCCAACGTCCTGACTTTC. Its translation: CASSFVGWSSGANVLTF.

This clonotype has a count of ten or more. The CDR3 DNA follows: TGCAGTGCTTCACAGGGGGCGGAGGGCTACACCTTC. It specifies CSASQGAEGYTF. V gene TRBV20-1 combines with J gene TRBJ1-2; TRBD1 aligns across 9 bases. Per germline, CDR1 DFQATT and CDR2 SNEGSKA (reference sequence). The CDR3 runs 12 residues. The J segment lost 8 bases and the V segment lost 5 bases, leaving 6 bases of the junction unmatched.

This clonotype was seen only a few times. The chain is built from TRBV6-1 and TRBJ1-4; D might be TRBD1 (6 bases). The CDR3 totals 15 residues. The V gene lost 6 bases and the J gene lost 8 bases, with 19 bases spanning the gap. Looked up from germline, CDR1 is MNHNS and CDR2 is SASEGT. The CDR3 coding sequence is TGTGCCAGCAGGGGGGCGAGGGAGGTCGGAGAAAAACTGTTTTTT. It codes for CASRGAREVGEKLFF.

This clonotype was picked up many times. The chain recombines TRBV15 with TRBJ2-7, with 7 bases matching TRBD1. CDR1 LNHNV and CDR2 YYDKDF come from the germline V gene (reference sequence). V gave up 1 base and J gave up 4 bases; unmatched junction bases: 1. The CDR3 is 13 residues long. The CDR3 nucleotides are TGTGCCACCAGCAGAGGGACAGGTTACGAGCAGTACTTC. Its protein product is CATSRGTGYEQYF. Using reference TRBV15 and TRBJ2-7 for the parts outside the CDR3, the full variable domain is DAMVIQNPRYQVTQFGKPVTLSCSQTLNHNVMYWYQQKSSQAPKLLFHYYDKDFNNEADTPDNFQSRRPNTSFCFLDIRSPGLGDTAMYLCATSRGTGYEQYFGPGTRLTVT.

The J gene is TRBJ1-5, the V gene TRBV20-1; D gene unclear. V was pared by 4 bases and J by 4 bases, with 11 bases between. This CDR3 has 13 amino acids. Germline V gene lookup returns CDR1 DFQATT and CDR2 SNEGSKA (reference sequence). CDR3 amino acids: CSATQTENQPQHF. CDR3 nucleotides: TGCAGTGCTACACAGACCGAGAATCAGCCCCAGCATTTT.

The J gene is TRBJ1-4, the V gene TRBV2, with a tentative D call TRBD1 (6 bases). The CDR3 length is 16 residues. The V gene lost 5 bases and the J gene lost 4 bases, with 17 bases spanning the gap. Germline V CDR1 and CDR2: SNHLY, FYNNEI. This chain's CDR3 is CASSRRPPGDNEKLFF. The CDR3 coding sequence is TGTGCCAGCAGTCGTCGTCCCCCAGGGGATAATGAAAAACTGTTTTTT.

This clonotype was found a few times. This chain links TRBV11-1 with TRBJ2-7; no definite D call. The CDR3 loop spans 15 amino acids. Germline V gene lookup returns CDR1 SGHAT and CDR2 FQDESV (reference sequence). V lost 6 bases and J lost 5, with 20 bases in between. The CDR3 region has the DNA TGTGCCAGCAGTCCGAATACCCGAACGACCAACGAGCAGTACTTC. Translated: CASSPNTRTTNEQYF.

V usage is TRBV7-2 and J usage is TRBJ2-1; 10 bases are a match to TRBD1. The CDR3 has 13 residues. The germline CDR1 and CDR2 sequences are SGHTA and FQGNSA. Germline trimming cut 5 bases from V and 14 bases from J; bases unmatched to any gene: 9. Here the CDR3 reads CASSPLDRGRKFF. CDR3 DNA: TGTGCCAGCAGCCCCCTAGACAGGGGGCGTAAGTTCTTC.

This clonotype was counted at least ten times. CDR3 coding DNA: TGTGCCAGCACCCAGGACAGGGGTGGAGGAAACACCATATATTTT. Translation: CASTQDRGGGNTIYF. The genes are TRBV7-9 and TRBJ1-3; 9 bases agree with TRBD1. The CDR3 totals 15 residues. V shed 7 bases, J shed 4 bases, and the junction held 8 bases outside the gene matches. Germline lookup yields CDR1 SEHNR and CDR2 FQNEAQ (reference sequence).

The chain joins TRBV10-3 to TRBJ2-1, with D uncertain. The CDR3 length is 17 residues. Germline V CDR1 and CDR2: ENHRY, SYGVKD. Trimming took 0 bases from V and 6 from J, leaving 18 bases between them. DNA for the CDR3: TGTGCCATCAGTGAGTCAGGACCGGTGACTCGGCTCAATGAGCAGTTCTTC. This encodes CAISESGPVTRLNEQFF.

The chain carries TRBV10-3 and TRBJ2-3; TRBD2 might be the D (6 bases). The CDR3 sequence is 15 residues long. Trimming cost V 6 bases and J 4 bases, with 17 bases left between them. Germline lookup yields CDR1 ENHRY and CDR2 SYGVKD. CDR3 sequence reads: CAISEEGVGSDTQYF. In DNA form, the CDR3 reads TGTGCCATCAGCGAGGAGGGAGTAGGCTCAGATACGCAGTATTTT.

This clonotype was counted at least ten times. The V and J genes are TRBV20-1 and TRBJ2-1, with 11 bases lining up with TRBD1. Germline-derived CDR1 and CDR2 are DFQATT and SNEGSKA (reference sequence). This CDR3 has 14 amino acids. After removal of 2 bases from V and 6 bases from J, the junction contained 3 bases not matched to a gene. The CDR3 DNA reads TGCAGTGCTAGATTCGGGACAGGGGGCAATGAGCAGTTCTTC. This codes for CSARFGTGGNEQFF.

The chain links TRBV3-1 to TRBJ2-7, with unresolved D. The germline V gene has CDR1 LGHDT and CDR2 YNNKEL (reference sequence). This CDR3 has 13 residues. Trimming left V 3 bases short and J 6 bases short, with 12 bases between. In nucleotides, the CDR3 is TGTGCCAGCAGCCATCTGCGTACGGGCGAGCAGTACTTC. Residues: CASSHLRTGEQYF.

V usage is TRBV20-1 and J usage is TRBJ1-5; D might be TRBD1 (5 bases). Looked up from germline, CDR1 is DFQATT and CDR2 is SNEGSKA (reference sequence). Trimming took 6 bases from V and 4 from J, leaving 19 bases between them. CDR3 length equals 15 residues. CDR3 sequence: CSASRGAFGNQPQHF. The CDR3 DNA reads TGCAGTGCCAGCCGGGGCGCCTTCGGTAATCAGCCCCAGCATTTT.

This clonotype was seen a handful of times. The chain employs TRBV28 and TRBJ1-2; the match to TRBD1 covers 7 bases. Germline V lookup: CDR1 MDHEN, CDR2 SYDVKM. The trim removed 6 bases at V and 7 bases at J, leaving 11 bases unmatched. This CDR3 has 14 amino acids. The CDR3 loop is CASRWPGTVSGYTF. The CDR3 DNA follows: TGTGCCAGCAGATGGCCGGGGACAGTATCTGGCTACACCTTC.

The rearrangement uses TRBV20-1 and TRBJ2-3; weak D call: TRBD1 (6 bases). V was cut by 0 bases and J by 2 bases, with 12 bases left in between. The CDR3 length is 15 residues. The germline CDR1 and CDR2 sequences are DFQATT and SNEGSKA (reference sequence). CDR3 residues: CSAREWPGVTDTQYF. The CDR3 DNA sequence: TGCAGTGCTAGAGAGTGGCCAGGGGTCACAGATACGCAGTATTTT.

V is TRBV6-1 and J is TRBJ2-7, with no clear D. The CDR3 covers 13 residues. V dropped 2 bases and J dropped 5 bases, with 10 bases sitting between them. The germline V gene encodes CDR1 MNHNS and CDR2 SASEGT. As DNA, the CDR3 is TGTGCCAGCAGTGAATCTGGGGTGGACGAGCAGTACTTC. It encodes CASSESGVDEQYF.

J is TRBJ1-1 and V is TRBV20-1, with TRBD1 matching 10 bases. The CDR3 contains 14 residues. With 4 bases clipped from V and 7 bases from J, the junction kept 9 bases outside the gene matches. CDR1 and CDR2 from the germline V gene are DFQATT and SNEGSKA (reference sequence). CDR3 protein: CSATGQGERYEAFF. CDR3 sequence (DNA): TGCAGTGCTACAGGACAGGGGGAGCGGTATGAAGCTTTCTTT.

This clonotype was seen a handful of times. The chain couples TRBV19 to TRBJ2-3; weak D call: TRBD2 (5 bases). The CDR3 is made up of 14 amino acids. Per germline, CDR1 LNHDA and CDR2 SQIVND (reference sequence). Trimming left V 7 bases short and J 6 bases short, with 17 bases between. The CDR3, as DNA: TGTGCCAGTAATATTGCGGGCTATCGGGATACGCAGTATTTT. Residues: CASNIAGYRDTQYF.